Presented here are 3 T cell receptor beta chains from one specimen sequenced in a study of T-cell memory formation after mild COVID-19. TCRdb redid the calling of the 5' RACE reads with MiXCR, one entry per CDR3 protein. This sample carries roughly 400,000 distinct CDR3 sequences, roughly 15% of them seen once, and the ten largest clones take 20% to 25%. Sequenced input: PBMCs or a T cell subset sorted from them (not recorded which). The receptors were gathered from a man aged 18 to 30 who had mild COVID-19 (a few samples of this study predate the infection). Cell type and time point are not known.

The chain uses TRBV5-1 and TRBJ1-1; 7 bases fit TRBD1. Unmatched junction bases numbered 8, after V lost 4 bases and J lost 5 bases. Germline V CDR1 and CDR2: SGHRS, YFSETQ. The CDR3 contains 14 residues. CDR3: CASSAQGTGTEAFF. The CDR3 bases are TGCGCCAGCAGCGCACAGGGGACTGGGACTGAAGCTTTCTTT.

This chain links TRBV12-3 or TRBV12-4 with TRBJ2-2; D is uncertain. This CDR3 contains 15 residues. Trimming took off 2 bases at V and 4 bases at J, with 11 bases between the two ends. CDR3 sequence (DNA): TGTGCCAGCAGTTTACACTTTTCCGGCACCGGGGAGCTGTTTTTT. Amino acids: CASSLHFSGTGELFF.

The chain links TRBV11-2 to TRBJ2-7; D is unresolved. The CDR3 extends over 12 amino acids. CDR1 and CDR2 from the germline V gene are SGHAT and FQNNGV. V lost 4 bases to trimming and J lost 4 bases, with 8 bases between them. CDR3 DNA sequence: TGTGCCAGCAGCTGGACGATTTACGAGCAGTACTTC. Its translation: CASSWTIYEQYF.